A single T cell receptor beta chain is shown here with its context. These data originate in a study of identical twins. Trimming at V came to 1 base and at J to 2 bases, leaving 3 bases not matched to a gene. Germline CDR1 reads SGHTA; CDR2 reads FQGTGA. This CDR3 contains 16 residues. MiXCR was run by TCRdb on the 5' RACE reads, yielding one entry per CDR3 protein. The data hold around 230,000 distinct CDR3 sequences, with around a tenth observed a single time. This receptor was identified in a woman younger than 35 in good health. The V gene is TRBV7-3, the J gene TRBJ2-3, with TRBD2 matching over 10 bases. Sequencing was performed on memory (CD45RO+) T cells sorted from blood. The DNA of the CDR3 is TGTGCCAGCAGCTTAATAGCGGGGGGTACCACAGATACGCAGTATTTT. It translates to CASSLIAGGTTDTQYF. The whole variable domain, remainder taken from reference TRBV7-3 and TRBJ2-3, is GAGVSQTPSNKVTEKGKYVELRCDPISGHTALYWYRQSLGQGPEFLIYFQGTGAADDSGLPNDRFFAVRPEGSVSTLKIQRTERGDSAVYLCASSLIAGGTTDTQYFGPGTRLTVL.